A single sample is the source of the 29 T cell receptor beta chains below, sequenced in a study of blood T cells in healthy people across ages. With a J-beta primer mix and a sample-barcoded 5' primer, a second PCR ran about 6 to 11 cycles. MiXCR was run by TCRdb on the 5' RACE reads, yielding one entry per CDR3 protein. The sample consists of approximately 1,700,000 distinct CDR3 sequences, roughly two fifths of them appearing once. What was sequenced was blood. Receptors were obtained from a human donor in good health.

The rearrangement joins TRBV7-9 to TRBJ1-1; D call uncertain. This CDR3 region has 12 residues. V lost 5 bases, J lost 5 bases, and 9 bases lay in between. The germline V gene has CDR1 SEHNR and CDR2 FQNEAQ (reference sequence). The CDR3 here is CASSRTKTEAFF. In DNA, the CDR3 is TGTGCCAGCAGCCGAACAAAAACTGAAGCTTTCTTT.

This clonotype was detected a few times. The rearrangement uses TRBV11-2 and TRBJ2-6, with D perhaps being TRBD1 or TRBD2 (6 bases each). The germline gives CDR1 SGHAT, CDR2 FQNNGV. V was pared by 4 bases and J by 2 bases, with 21 bases between. There are 19 residues in the CDR3. CDR3 coding DNA: TGTGCCAGCAGCTCCATTCATCGGGGGCGTAATCCTGGGGCCAACGTCCTGACTTTC. Translated, it gives CASSSIHRGRNPGANVLTF.

The rearrangement uses TRBV3-1 and TRBJ2-3, with 7 nucleotides matching TRBD1. V trimming: 2 bases; J trimming: 3 bases; junction bases outside the gene matches: 14. The CDR3 has 18 residues. From germline, CDR1 is LGHDT and CDR2 YNNKEL (reference sequence). CDR3 DNA: TGTGCCAGCAGCCAATTCCTTTCCTATCGACAGGGAACAGATACGCAGTATTTT. Its translation is CASSQFLSYRQGTDTQYF.

The chain has TRBV7-9 and TRBJ2-5; TRBD2 aligns across 7 bases. CDR3 length equals 15 residues. Germline V gives CDR1 SEHNR, CDR2 FQNEAQ (reference sequence). Trimming took 7 bases from V and 0 from J; bases not matched to a gene: 8. The CDR3 loop reads CASTTGLQYQETQYF. In DNA, the CDR3 is TGTGCCAGCACCACGGGACTACAGTACCAAGAGACCCAGTACTTC.

This clonotype was picked up many times. The chain recombines TRBV7-8 with TRBJ2-7; no clear D gene. The germline CDR1 and CDR2 sequences are SGHVS and FQNEAQ. Trimming removed 3 bases from V and 6 bases from J, with 9 bases in between. The CDR3 covers 12 residues. CDR3 protein: CASSFNLGEQYF. CDR3 coding DNA: TGTGCCAGCAGCTTCAACCTGGGCGAGCAGTACTTC.

The genes are TRBV4-3 and TRBJ2-3; D not certain. CDR1 and CDR2 (germline): LGHNA, YSLEER. CDR3 size: 16 residues. Trimming took off 4 bases at V and 6 bases at J, with 20 bases between the two ends. The CDR3 region is CASSLRDPRVHDTQYF. The CDR3 DNA sequence: TGCGCCAGCAGCCTTAGGGATCCCCGGGTACATGATACGCAGTATTTT.

This clonotype was counted only a few times. The chain couples TRBV25-1 to TRBJ1-6, with D maybe TRBD1 (5 bases). Trimming shortened V by 0 bases and J by 5 bases, and 14 bases separated the two germline ends. The CDR3 runs to 17 residues. CDR1 and CDR2 (germline): MGHDK, SYGVNS. The CDR3: CASSEYSLAGNNSPLHF. The CDR3, as DNA: TGTGCCAGCAGTGAATATTCCCTGGCAGGGAATAATTCACCCCTCCACTTT.

Notes on this clonotype: The junction shows a germline mismatch at one end, possibly a read error. This chain joins TRBV5-6 and TRBJ2-5; TRBD1 might be the D (5 bases). The CDR3 extends over 18 amino acids. Germline V gene data show CDR1 as SGHDT and CDR2 as YYEEEE. In DNA, the CDR3 is TGTGCCGGCAGCCCGCCGCGACAGTCACTGCTTTTAGGAGAGACCCAGTACTTC. This codes for CAGSPPRQSLLLGETQYF.

The CDR3 loop reads CSPRAGRTYNEQFF. As DNA, the CDR3 is TGCAGTCCCCGGGCGGGGCGTACCTACAATGAGCAGTTCTTC. The chain is built from TRBV20-1 and TRBJ2-1; tentatively, D is TRBD2 (6 bases). The germline V gene has CDR1 DFQATT and CDR2 SNEGSKA (reference sequence). V dropped 8 bases and J dropped 2 bases, with 16 bases sitting between them. The CDR3 runs to 14 residues.

This clonotype was seen only a few times. The rearrangement joins TRBV28 to TRBJ1-2, with TRBD1 as a possible D gene (5 bases). Germline V gene data show CDR1 as MDHEN and CDR2 as SYDVKM. The CDR3 runs to 13 residues. Deletions cut 8 bases from V and 4 bases from J, with 14 bases between. This CDR3 is CASGGGFSYGYTF. The DNA for the CDR3 is TGTGCCAGCGGGGGAGGGTTCAGCTATGGCTACACCTTC.

This clonotype was found a few times. Compared with germline, one end of the junction differs, possibly owing to a read error. The rearrangement joins TRBV6-5 to TRBJ2-5, with 11 bases that match TRBD2. CDR3 size: 17 residues. Germline values: CDR1 MNHEY, CDR2 SVGAGI. The CDR3 sequence: CASSYSGTSGNQEAQYF. CDR3 coding DNA: TGTGCCAGCAGTTACTCGGGGACTAGCGGCAACCAAGAGGCCCAGTACTTC.

V is TRBV9 and J is TRBJ2-1; 9 bases are shared with TRBD1. The CDR3 extends over 20 amino acids. With V trimmed by 1 base and J by 7 bases, 21 bases remained unmatched. Germline-derived CDR1 and CDR2 are SGDLS and YYNGEE. CDR3 sequence reads: CASSVSKDRGEEEKYNEQFF. The CDR3 coding sequence is TGTGCCAGCAGCGTATCTAAGGACAGGGGCGAGGAAGAGAAGTATAATGAGCAGTTCTTC. Drawing the rest from reference TRBV9 and TRBJ2-1, the complete variable domain is DSGVTQTPKHLITATGQRVTLRCSPRSGDLSVYWYQQSLDQGLQFLIQYYNGEERAKGNILERFSAQQFPDLHSELNLSSLELGDSALYFCASSVSKDRGEEEKYNEQFFGPGTRLTVL.

This clonotype was picked up a small number of times. The rearrangement uses TRBV24-1 and TRBJ1-2, with D maybe TRBD1 (5 bases). CDR1 KGHDR and CDR2 SFDVKD come from the germline V gene. Trimming removed 5 bases from V and 4 bases from J, with 13 bases in between. The CDR3 loop spans 14 amino acids. The CDR3 bases are TGTGCCACCAGTGCGTCCGGGGCAGTCTATGGCTACACCTTC. This encodes CATSASGAVYGYTF.

The V gene is TRBV20-1, the J gene TRBJ1-2; D might be TRBD1 (5 bases). Trimming removed 5 bases at V and 4 bases at J, with 11 bases between. CDR3 length: 12 residues. From germline, CDR1 is DFQATT and CDR2 SNEGSKA (reference sequence). CDR3 bases: TGCAGTGCTCCCAAGGGACCCTATGGCTACACCTTC. This gives the protein CSAPKGPYGYTF.

The V gene is TRBV4-2, the J gene TRBJ1-1; no firm D call. Germline assignment: CDR1 LGHNA and CDR2 YNFKEQ. CDR3 length: 12 residues. With 1 base removed from V and 7 bases from J, the gap between germline ends came to 7 bases. The CDR3 coding sequence is TGTGCCAGCAGCCAAGGTACAGTTGAAGCTTTCTTT. Translated, it gives CASSQGTVEAFF.

The CDR3 protein is CSAITGVENTEAFF. For the CDR3, the DNA is TGCAGTGCTATAACAGGGGTAGAGAACACTGAAGCTTTCTTT. The V call is TRBV20-1, the J call TRBJ1-1, with 7 bases matching TRBD1. CDR1 is DFQATT and CDR2 is SNEGSKA in the germline V gene (reference sequence). The V segment lost 4 bases and the J segment 1 base; nucleotides outside the gene matches: 6. The length of the CDR3 is 14 residues.

The chain is built from TRBV29-1 and TRBJ2-1; weak D call: TRBD2 (5 bases). The V end lost 7 bases, the J end lost 7 bases, and 20 bases lay between the germline ends. CDR1 and CDR2 from the germline V gene are SQVTM and ANQGSEA. The CDR3 totals 14 residues. CDR3 amino acids: CSASGGLARNEQFF. The CDR3 DNA reads as TGCAGCGCATCTGGAGGTCTAGCTCGTAATGAGCAGTTCTTC.

This clonotype was seen a handful of times. V usage is TRBV7-2 and J usage is TRBJ1-5; perhaps TRBD1 as D (5 bases). V lost 2 bases to trimming and J lost 7 bases, with 9 bases between them. The germline gives CDR1 SGHTA, CDR2 FQGNSA. This CDR3 contains 13 residues. The CDR3 DNA reads as TGTGCCAGCAGCTTACAGGGTTACCAGCCCCAGCATTTT. It encodes CASSLQGYQPQHF.

In regard to this clonotype: The CDR3 does not end in the conserved phenylalanine or tryptophan, so this is likely a read error. CDR3 bases: TGTGCCAGCAGCTCCCTGGGCAATAAGGCGCAGTATTTG. Translated: CASSSLGNKAQYL. The rearrangement links TRBV7-2 to TRBJ2-3; unclear D gene. V dropped 4 bases and J dropped 10 bases, with 15 bases sitting between them. Germline CDR1 SGHTA, CDR2 FQGNSA. The CDR3 has 13 residues.

The CDR3 nucleotides are TGCAGTGCTACCGGACAGGGGGTGGGAACAGATACGCAGTATTTT. This sequence encodes CSATGQGVGTDTQYF. V is TRBV20-1 and J is TRBJ2-3, with 10 positions matching TRBD1. V dropped 4 bases and J dropped 3; count of bases not matched to a gene: 7. CDR1 DFQATT and CDR2 SNEGSKA come from the germline V gene (reference sequence). This CDR3 spans 15 amino acids.

This chain uses TRBV12-3 or TRBV12-4 with TRBJ1-1; D may be TRBD1 (5 bases). This CDR3 comprises 14 residues. Trimming removed 10 bases at V and 1 base at J, with 16 bases between. DNA for the CDR3: TGTGCCACCCAAAGGGGAGTAGGGAACACTGAAGCTTTCTTT. Encoded protein: CATQRGVGNTEAFF.

The chain employs TRBV27 and TRBJ2-3, with D perhaps TRBD2 (6 bases). The CDR3 sequence is 15 residues long. The V and J ends lost 4 bases and 2 bases respectively, with 13 bases between them. CDR1 and CDR2 (germline): MNHEY, SMNVEV (reference sequence). The CDR3 nucleotides read TGTGCCAGCAGTTCGTGGGGGGTACTCACAGATACGCAGTATTTT. Its protein is CASSSWGVLTDTQYF.

This chain joins TRBV29-1 and TRBJ2-1, with D perhaps TRBD1 (5 bases). Looked up from germline, CDR1 is SQVTM and CDR2 is ANQGSEA. V lost 4 bases, J lost 10 bases, and 23 bases lay in between. This CDR3 is built from 15 residues. The CDR3, as DNA: TGCAGCGTTGTTTCCGACCTCGCTAGGGGCTACGAGCAGTTCTTC. Translation gives CSVVSDLARGYEQFF.

This clonotype has only a few counts. CDR3 DNA sequence: TGCAGCGCTGACAGGGGGCCAGGGTACGAGCAGTACTTC. Protein sequence: CSADRGPGYEQYF. The gene calls are TRBV29-1 and TRBJ2-7, with 10 bases identical to TRBD1. This CDR3 is built from 13 residues. With V trimmed by 7 bases and J by 4 bases, 7 bases remained unmatched. The germline gives CDR1 SQVTM, CDR2 ANQGSEA.

This clonotype appeared many times. This chain links TRBV20-1 with TRBJ2-1; TRBD1 or TRBD2 may be the D gene (5 bases each). The CDR3 consists of 11 residues. V dropped 4 bases and J dropped 8 bases, with 9 bases sitting between them. Germline loops: CDR1 DFQATT, CDR2 SNEGSKA (reference sequence). CDR3 coding DNA: TGCAGTGCTAAGAGGGGCGATGAGCAGTTCTTC. It yields the protein CSAKRGDEQFF.

The V call is TRBV6-5, the J call TRBJ2-7, with D uncertain. With 1 base removed from V and 1 base from J, the gap between germline ends came to 14 bases. The V gene's germline CDR1 is MNHEY and CDR2 SVGAGI. The CDR3 runs 16 residues. The CDR3, as DNA: TGTGCCAGCAGTTACTACCCAGTAGCCGGATCCTACGAGCAGTACTTC. Its translation: CASSYYPVAGSYEQYF.

This clonotype was seen a handful of times. V is TRBV29-1 and J is TRBJ2-7; no clear D gene. The CDR3 extends over 12 amino acids. CDR1 and CDR2 (germline): SQVTM, ANQGSEA. The CDR3 here is CNARTVIYEQYF. Written as DNA, the CDR3 is TGCAACGCCAGGACGGTAATTTACGAGCAGTACTTC.

The rearrangement joins TRBV5-1 to TRBJ1-1, with TRBD1 matching over 8 bases. V gave up 4 bases and J gave up 1 base; unmatched junction bases: 3. Germline V CDR1 and CDR2: SGHRS, YFSETQ. The CDR3 loop spans 14 amino acids. CDR3 in amino acids: CASSVGQANTEAFF. The CDR3 DNA reads TGCGCCAGCAGCGTGGGACAGGCGAACACTGAAGCTTTCTTT. The full variable domain, with the rest looked up from reference TRBV5-1 and TRBJ1-1, is KAGVTQTPRYLIKTRGQQVTLSCSPISGHRSVSWYQQTPGQGLQFLFEYFSETQRNKGNFPGRFSGRQFSNSRSEMNVSTLELGDSALYLCASSVGQANTEAFFGQGTRLTVV.

The rearrangement uses TRBV6-1 and TRBJ2-1; 7 bases align to TRBD1. The J call may be incorrect, as the DNA end agrees better with TRBJ2-7. CDR1 is MNHNS and CDR2 is SASEGT in the germline V gene. The CDR3 loop spans 18 amino acids. The CDR3 region is CASSKGTPDRSSYNEQYF. In nucleotides, the CDR3 is TGTGCCAGCAGCAAGGGAACCCCGGACAGGAGCTCCTACAATGAGCAGTACTTC.